This TCR beta chain stems from a study of T cell repertoires in cytomegalovirus infection. For the study at large: CMV epitopes, recently identified HLA-C-restricted and well-studied HLA-B-restricted, were used.

MiXCR, applied by TCRdb to the reads, yields one record per CDR3 protein. The sample shows hundreds of thousands of distinct CDR3 sequences, 30% to 40% of them seen only once. The V and J ends lost 5 bases and 6 bases respectively, with 13 bases between them. The CDR3 contains 12 residues. Per the germline V gene, CDR1 is DFQATT and CDR2 is SNEGSKA (reference sequence). Study outcomes and limitations: HLA-C-restricted, CMV-specific TCR beta clonotypes were dominant ex vivo. Totalled public TCR beta family frequency picked out people who carried CMV plus the relevant HLA.

To note about this clonotype: The antigen is unknown.

V gene TRBV20-1 combines with J gene TRBJ1-2; no clear D gene. Sequences were derived from cultured CD8+ T cells from PBMCs, sampled from culture after CMV antigen stimulation. This clonotype was obtained from a human donor in good health (CMV status not recorded). Some clones in this sample may be carry-over from other donors' samples. Here the CDR3 DNA reads TGCAGTGCTCCCGAGGGTTGGGATGGCTACACCTTC. Translating gives CSAPEGWDGYTF.